This T cell receptor beta chain was retrieved from a study of cytomegalovirus exposure and HLA in healthy donors (dated by TCRdb to about 2017). About the full investigation: In an earlier analysis of approximately 640 of the donors, 250 to 300 Gb of sequence data and 100 million or so unique TCR beta sequences from about 179 million T cells were reported. The study aimed to test whether cataloging public T cell receptors could reveal signatures of past pathogen exposure. Roughly 5 DR-DQ haplotypes were handled as single units for association and clustering because linkage in the cohort was strong. A later genetic analysis used genome-wide SNP genotypes for 398 of the 666 donors, treating that subset as a discovery cohort. The number of donors typed differed by locus, with roughly 620-630 for A, B, C, DRB1 and DQB1, over 500 for DQA1, 600 to 610 for DPA1, and roughly 450 for DPB1. A later analysis re-examined previously published TCR beta repertoires from just over 650 donors and added high-resolution HLA genotyping to investigate patterns of TCR occurrence. An early release that covered some 630 HLA-typed donors contained around 300 gigabases of sequencing data and around 85 million unique TCR sequences. HLA typing covered class I and class II loci at four-digit resolution. Using immunosequencing, the study profiled T cell repertoires from 666 subjects and related those repertoires to cytomegalovirus serostatus. Donor age, sex, ethnicity and CMV serostatus were collected together with the repertoire data. In the later analysis, no new phenotypic data were used to find candidate immune exposures; instead, reliance was placed on TCR beta sequences and their occurrence across donors. In addition to the first cohort of roughly 670 subjects, a separate validation cohort of approximately 130 different subjects was used. To predict cytomegalovirus infection status, the study brought together high-throughput TCR immunosequencing, statistical association of individual TCRs with disease status, and machine learning. An earlier analysis of several hundred of the donors used high-throughput TCR beta sequencing to judge whether each TCR beta V gene segment behaved as functional or pseudogenic. Among about 370 genotyped donors of the cohort, an average of roughly 230,000 unique TCR beta nucleotide sequences was sequenced per donor, of which about 19% were non-productive. Of the 300 to 500 genotyped donors, roughly 76% were placed in the genetic ancestry cluster associated with self-reported Caucasian donors. Every discovery cohort repertoire had been produced on one sequencing platform. Paper-wide results and their limitations: Immune exposure information for the cohort was limited to CMV serostatus. A later analysis found that most CMV-associated TCR beta chains appeared HLA-restricted, with HLA associations seemingly driven largely by CMV exposure. Some IMGT-functional V segments, including TRBV6-2 and TRBV6-3, could not be told apart with the 87-base-pair reads, so those segments were excluded. Roughly uniform sequencing depth across donors was assumed in presence/absence analyses, although this assumption may not hold. HLA typing was unavailable for some donors at each locus, so association tests used only the typed subset. Several of the top co-occurrence clusters appeared to be linked to parvovirus B19, influenza, CMV and Epstein-Barr virus, according to a later analysis. A total of fewer than 200 TCR beta chains were listed by the study as associated with cytomegalovirus. A further reported finding was that TCR beta sequences accurately predicted the HLA-A and HLA-B alleles for most subjects in the first cohort. According to a later analysis, TCR association rates differed among HLA loci, with DRB1 alleles showing the most associated TCRs and HLA-C alleles showing the fewest. In vitro tests confirmed that a few of the cytomegalovirus-associated TCR beta chains recognize cytomegalovirus antigens. According to a later genetic analysis, donors in an Asian-associated ancestry cluster had fewer N-insertions in productive TCRs than the approximately 690-donor mean. Cytomegalovirus status was reported to be diagnosed by the classifier with high specificity and sensitivity in both the original and validation cohorts. Strong co-occurrence of HLA alleles, especially DR and DQ, made assigning TCR associations to individual alleles difficult. Linkage disequilibrium might explain the correlated functional status among segregating V segments, but an unknown experimental factor could not be excluded. Compared with equally common non-associated chains, HLA-associated TCR beta chains in a later analysis were more clonally expanded and had lower generation probabilities. The authors suggested that the approach could potentially be generalized to other disease states and immunological phenotypes. An earlier analysis of around 600 of the donors showed that most TCR beta V segments appeared in productive rearrangements either about 87% or about 30% of the time, which broadly matched IMGT annotations. A later analysis associated about 18,000 TCR beta sequences with specific HLA alleles at a false discovery rate of 0.05. Because counts were too low, around 17 rarely observed V segments, including chromosome 9 orphons, were left out of the earlier analysis of about 620 of the donors. In a later genetic analysis, a missense DCLRE1C variant was associated with V-gene and J-gene trimming of TCR beta chains, and the association was replicated in an independent cohort. The sequencing pipeline was judged likely to have produced a cluster of highly shared sequence variants as a technical artifact. While some public TCRs were present in many individuals, most TCR sequences turned up only very rarely across donors. The cohort was sequenced for TCR beta chains only, and without alpha or paired-chain data the features that could be detected were limited.

The cohort comprised fewer than 700 healthy bone marrow donors. All cohort members were sampled while nominally healthy, although unrecorded immune exposures were likely present. The donor tested CMV seronegative, placing the donor among the 350 or so seronegative members of the cohort. Each donor provided a peripheral blood sample, and peripheral blood mononuclear cells were used for TCR beta sequencing. The Qiagen DNeasy Blood Extraction Kit was used to extract genomic DNA from the blood cell samples. In the germline V gene, CDR1 corresponds to MNHEY and CDR2 to SVGAGI. The CDR3, from cysteine to phenylalanine, totals 15 residues. Only the CDR3 DNA stays, 45 bases, in frame from base 1. V and J lose 5 bases and 5 bases, and a span of 18 bases separates them. The method behind the library was the immunoSEQ multiplex PCR assay. A mixture of 60 forward primers for TCR Vbeta segments and 13 reverse primers for TCR Jbeta segments was used in the multiplex PCR. A multiplex PCR assay on genomic DNA amplified the CDR3 region of rearranged TCR beta genes. On the Illumina HiSeq System, the amplified TCR beta libraries were sequenced as 87-base-pair reads. Per the original workflow: In a later analysis, 80 million or so unique TCR beta chains were counted across the approximately 640 repertoires, and around 11 million of these chains were shared by at least two donors. Raw reads were error-corrected and collapsed into unique sequences by a nearest-neighbor algorithm in which closely related sequences were merged to remove PCR and sequencing errors. CDR3 sequences were aligned to IMGT reference sequences to assign V, D and J gene segments. For a sequence to be retained, a match of at least six nucleotides was required to both a V gene segment and a J gene segment. A rearrangement was called productive if the CDR3 had no stop codons and remained in frame with V and J, and every other rearrangement was called non-productive. CDR3 was defined according to IMGT convention as the region running from the second conserved V-encoded cysteine to the conserved J-encoded phenylalanine. The earlier analysis of 587 of the donors excluded sequences that lacked an unambiguous match to a single V gene segment. An earlier analysis of roughly 590 of the donors called V segments functional above 56.7% productive rearrangements and segregating when the between-donor standard deviation exceeded 5%. A statistical classification framework was built to diagnose cytomegalovirus status from the catalog of TCR beta chain sequences. In a later analysis, V and J genes were assigned by comparing TCR nucleotide sequences against IMGT/GENE-DB human TR gene sequences. In a later analysis, CDR3 sequences and most-parsimonious VDJ recombination scenarios were assigned using the TCRdist pipeline. In a later analysis, each TCR beta chain was defined by its CDR3 amino acid sequence together with its V-gene family, and reads without a unique V-gene family were excluded. As a way to deal with suspected cross-contamination and a sequencing artifact, a later analysis dropped under 600 nucleotide sequences that were highly shared and had low generation probability. In a later analysis, a clonal expansion index for each public chain was calculated from normalized within-repertoire ranks of inferred template counts. Generation probabilities in a later analysis came from a VDJ recombination model fitted to out-of-frame rearrangements, and those results were checked against IGoR. In a later analysis, hypergeometric tests were used to score TCR-TCR, TCR-HLA and TCR-CMV co-occurrence, with a repertoire-size bias correction applied to TCR pairs. A later analysis estimated false discovery rates by permuting HLA or CMV assignments 20 times. In a later analysis, co-occurring TCRs were grouped using DBSCAN, and TCRdist sequence similarity was added for clustering within HLA-allele-positive subsets. Co-occurrence clustering excluded repertoires with fewer than 30,000 or more than 120,000 public chains, plus five with anomalous nucleotide sharing. TCRdb stores this immuneACCESS table with in-frame sequences only. Part of the clones is absent; in the studies checked, under half of the shortfall reflects unresolved V genes, and no reason is known for the rest. From that table come the V and J calls and clone size; the DNA was used to work out D and trimming. The sample table holds about 140,000 clones. In total, the top ten clones hold 2% to 3% of the sample.

Note on this clone: Its antigen is unknown.

The sample taken for sequencing was PBMCs. The TCR originated in a man between 40 and 49 years old in good health and CMV-seronegative. The chain is assembled from TRBV6-5 and TRBJ1-1; possibly the D gene is TRBD1, per 5 matching bases. In nucleotide form, the sequence is TGTGCCAGCAGTCCGCTTACCCTCGGGGGGACTGAAGCTTTCTTT. Its protein product is CASSPLTLGGTEAFF.